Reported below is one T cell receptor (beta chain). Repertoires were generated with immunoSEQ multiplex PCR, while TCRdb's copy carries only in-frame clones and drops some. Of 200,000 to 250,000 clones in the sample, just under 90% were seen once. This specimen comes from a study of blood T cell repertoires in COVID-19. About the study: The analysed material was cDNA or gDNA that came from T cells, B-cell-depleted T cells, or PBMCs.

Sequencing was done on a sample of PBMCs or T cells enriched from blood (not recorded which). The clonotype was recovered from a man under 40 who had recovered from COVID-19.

The CDR3 DNA reads TGTGCCAGCACCCCGGAGAGGGCAGGGGGGAATTATGGCTACACCTTC. Protein sequence: CASTPERAGGNYGYTF. This rearrangement joins TRBV21-1 to TRBJ1-2; TRBD1, as called in the table, went unchecked against the DNA. TRBV21-1 is a pseudogene locus. This CDR3 is 16 amino acids long.